This record concerns one TCR beta chain sequence. In the original processing: The assay estimated nucleated cells by amplifying reference gene primers. Data came from immunoSEQ multiplex PCR; TCRdb stores just in-frame clones and leaves some out. D and trimming come from the DNA, and the V and J calls and clone size come from that table. This table has roughly 150,000 clones, roughly four fifths appearing once. The CDR3 is 13 amino acids. Germline V gene data show CDR1 as MNHNS and CDR2 as SASEGT. V shed 3 bases and J 6 bases; nucleotides not matched to a gene: 3. This entry is derived from a study of blood T cell repertoires in COVID-19. Study background: The United States, Italy and Spain supplied acute and convalescent COVID-19 samples.

The TCR comes from a human donor in a cohort sampled during active COVID-19. The source material was peripheral blood. The chain joins TRBV6-1 to TRBJ1-1, with 8 bases fitting TRBD1. The CDR3 DNA reads TGTGCCAGCAGTGACAGGGGGCGCGCTGAAGCTTTCTTT. Its translation is CASSDRGRAEAFF.